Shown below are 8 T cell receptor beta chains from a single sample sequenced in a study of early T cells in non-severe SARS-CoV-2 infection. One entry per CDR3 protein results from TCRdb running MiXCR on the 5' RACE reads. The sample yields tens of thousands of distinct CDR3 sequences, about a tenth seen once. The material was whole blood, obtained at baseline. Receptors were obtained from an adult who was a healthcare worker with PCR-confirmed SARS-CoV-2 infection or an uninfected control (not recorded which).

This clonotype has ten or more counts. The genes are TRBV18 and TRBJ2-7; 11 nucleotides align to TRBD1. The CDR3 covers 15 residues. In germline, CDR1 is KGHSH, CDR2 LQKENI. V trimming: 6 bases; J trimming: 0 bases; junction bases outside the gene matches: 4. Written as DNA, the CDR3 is TGTGCCAGCTCCCCGGGACAGGGGGGCTCCTACGAGCAGTACTTC. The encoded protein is CASSPGQGGSYEQYF.

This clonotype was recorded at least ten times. Here the CDR3 DNA reads TGTGCCAGCAGACTTGGAGGGTTTGTGACCCAGTACTTC. Translating it yields CASRLGGFVTQYF. The chain employs TRBV12-3 or TRBV12-4 and TRBJ2-5, with D perhaps matching TRBD2 (6 bases). The CDR3 has 13 residues. The germline V and J ends were trimmed by 6 bases and 7 bases, with 15 bases remaining between them.

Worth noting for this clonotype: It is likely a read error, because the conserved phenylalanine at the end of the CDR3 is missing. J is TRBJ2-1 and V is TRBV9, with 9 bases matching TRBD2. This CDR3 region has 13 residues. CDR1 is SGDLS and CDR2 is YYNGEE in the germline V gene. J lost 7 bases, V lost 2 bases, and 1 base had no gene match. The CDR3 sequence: CASSVAGGNEQFL. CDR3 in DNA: TGTGCCAGCAGCGTGGCGGGGGGGAATGAGCAGTTCCTC.

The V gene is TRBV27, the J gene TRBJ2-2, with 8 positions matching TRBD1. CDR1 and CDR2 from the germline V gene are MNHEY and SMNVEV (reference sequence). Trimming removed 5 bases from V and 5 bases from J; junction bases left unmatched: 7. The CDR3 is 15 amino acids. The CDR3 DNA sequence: TGTGCCAGCAGTCTCTCAGGGGGCGCTACCGGGGAGCTGTTTTTT. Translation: CASSLSGGATGELFF.

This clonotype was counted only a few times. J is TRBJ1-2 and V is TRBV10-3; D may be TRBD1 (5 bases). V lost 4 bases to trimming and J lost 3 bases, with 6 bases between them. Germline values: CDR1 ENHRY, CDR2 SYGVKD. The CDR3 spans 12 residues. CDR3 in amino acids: CAISGGDYGYTF. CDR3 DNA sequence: TGTGCCATCAGTGGAGGGGACTATGGCTACACCTTC.

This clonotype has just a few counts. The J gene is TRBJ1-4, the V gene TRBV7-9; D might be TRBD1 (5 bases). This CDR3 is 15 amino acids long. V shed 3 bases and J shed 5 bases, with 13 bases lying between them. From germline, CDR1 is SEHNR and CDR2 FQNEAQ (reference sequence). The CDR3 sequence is CASSFRGTANEKLFF. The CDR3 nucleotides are TGTGCCAGCAGCTTTAGGGGTACAGCGAATGAAAAACTGTTTTTT. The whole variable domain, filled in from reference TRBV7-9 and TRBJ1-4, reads DTGVSQNPRHKITKRGQNVTFRCDPISEHNRLYWYRQTLGQGPEFLTYFQNEAQLEKSRLLSDRFSAERPKGSFSTLEIQRTEQGDSAMYLCASSFRGTANEKLFFGSGTQLSVL.

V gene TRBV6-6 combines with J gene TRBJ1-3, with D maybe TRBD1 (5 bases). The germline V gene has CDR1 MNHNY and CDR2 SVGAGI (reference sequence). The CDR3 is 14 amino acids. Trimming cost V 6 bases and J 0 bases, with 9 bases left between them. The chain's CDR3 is CASSGRDSGNTIYF. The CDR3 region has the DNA TGTGCCAGCAGCGGCAGGGACTCTGGAAACACCATATATTTT.

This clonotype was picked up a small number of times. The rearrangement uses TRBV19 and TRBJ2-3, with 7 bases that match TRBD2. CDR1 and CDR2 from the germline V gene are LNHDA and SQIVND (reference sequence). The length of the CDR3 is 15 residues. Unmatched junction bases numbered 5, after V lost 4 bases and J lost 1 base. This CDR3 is CASSRRLAGTDTQYF. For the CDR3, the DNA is TGTGCCAGTAGTAGGAGACTAGCCGGCACAGATACGCAGTATTTT.